This T cell receptor (beta chain) emerged from a study of T cell responses to AZD1222 COVID-19 vaccine. General study results and limits: The sample set comprised mostly white British donors with more females, and clonal diversity was possibly underestimated.

The CDR3 is 15 amino acids. Per the germline V gene, CDR1 is LNHDA and CDR2 is SQIVND (reference sequence). V lost 5 bases, J lost 7 bases, and 6 bases stayed unmatched. In regard to this clone: What it recognizes is unknown.

Method: immunoSEQ multiplex PCR; TCRdb's copy keeps in-frame clones and lacks some. Here the sample spans over 65,000 clones, roughly 90% being singletons. The sequence was obtained from an adult who received the AZD1222 COVID-19 vaccine. The sample was peripheral blood, taken 28 days after the second AZD1222 dose. The gene calls are TRBV19 and TRBJ1-4; 11 bases map to TRBD1. This chain's CDR3 is CASSFRGTGGEKLFF. The CDR3 nucleotides are TGTGCCAGTAGTTTCCGCGGGACAGGGGGTGAAAAACTGTTTTTT.